These T cell receptor beta chains were read from a single sample in a study of shared clonotypes between healthy human individuals. Only in-frame clones appear in the TCRdb table, and some are missing; sequencing was by immunoSEQ multiplex PCR. The data contain some 2,100,000 clones, about 93% of them seen just once; the ten biggest clones take up approximately 1.7%. The sample taken for sequencing was naive CD8+ T cells from PBMCs. Every receptor here comes from a man aged 18 to 30 in good health. Some clones in this sample may be carry-over from other donors' samples. Both conserved end residues are part of each CDR3. Each record gives: J gene, D gene, V gene, CDR3 protein. D genes are given only for firm matches.

j_gene: TRBJ2-5; d_gene: NA; v_gene: TRBV27; CDR3aa: CARTHRGTQETQYF
j_gene: TRBJ1-1; d_gene: NA; v_gene: TRBV27; CDR3aa: CASSLSWWAEAFF
j_gene: TRBJ2-1; d_gene: NA; v_gene: TRBV13; CDR3aa: CASSPLSSYNEQFF
j_gene: TRBJ2-1; d_gene: TRBD2; v_gene: TRBV4-2; CDR3aa: CASSLKTSGAYNEQFF
j_gene: TRBJ2-1; d_gene: NA; v_gene: TRBV9; CDR3aa: CASSVEVGPYNEQFF
j_gene: TRBJ1-1; d_gene: NA; v_gene: TRBV4-2; CDR3aa: CASSQARLGANTEAFF
j_gene: TRBJ1-1; d_gene: NA; v_gene: TRBV6-1; CDR3aa: CASSEAGTYLNTEAFF
j_gene: TRBJ2-7; d_gene: TRBD1; v_gene: TRBV28; CDR3aa: CASSPKNFGRDRAYEQYF
j_gene: TRBJ2-7; d_gene: TRBD1; v_gene: TRBV27; CDR3aa: CASRGQGYEQYF
j_gene: TRBJ2-5; d_gene: TRBD1; v_gene: TRBV28; CDR3aa: CASSPTTGTGEGETQYF
j_gene: TRBJ2-7; d_gene: NA; v_gene: TRBV28; CDR3aa: CASRGWGNEQYF
j_gene: TRBJ2-7; d_gene: NA; v_gene: TRBV13; CDR3aa: CASSNSGSGSYEQYF
j_gene: TRBJ1-4; d_gene: NA; v_gene: TRBV11-2; CDR3aa: CASSPLPTWGATNEKLFF
j_gene: TRBJ2-7; d_gene: NA; v_gene: TRBV6-1; CDR3aa: CASSGYRYGEQYF
j_gene: TRBJ1-1; d_gene: NA; v_gene: TRBV28; CDR3aa: CASSSSSIDTSNTEAFF
j_gene: TRBJ1-4; d_gene: NA; v_gene: TRBV29-1; CDR3aa: CSVEGLDHTNAELFF
j_gene: TRBJ2-7; d_gene: NA; v_gene: TRBV19; CDR3aa: CASSIGTSYEQYF
j_gene: TRBJ2-5; d_gene: TRBD2; v_gene: TRBV27; CDR3aa: CASSLLAAQETQYF
j_gene: TRBJ1-5; d_gene: NA; v_gene: TRBV9; CDR3aa: CASGGGNSNQPQHF
j_gene: TRBJ1-4; d_gene: NA; v_gene: TRBV5-1; CDR3aa: CASSLVGGPEKLFF
j_gene: TRBJ2-1; d_gene: TRBD1; v_gene: TRBV14; CDR3aa: CASTGQGSYNEQFF
j_gene: TRBJ2-7; d_gene: NA; v_gene: TRBV27; CDR3aa: CASSDGPASDEQYF
j_gene: TRBJ2-7; d_gene: NA; v_gene: TRBV1; CDR3aa: CTSSPQEQYF